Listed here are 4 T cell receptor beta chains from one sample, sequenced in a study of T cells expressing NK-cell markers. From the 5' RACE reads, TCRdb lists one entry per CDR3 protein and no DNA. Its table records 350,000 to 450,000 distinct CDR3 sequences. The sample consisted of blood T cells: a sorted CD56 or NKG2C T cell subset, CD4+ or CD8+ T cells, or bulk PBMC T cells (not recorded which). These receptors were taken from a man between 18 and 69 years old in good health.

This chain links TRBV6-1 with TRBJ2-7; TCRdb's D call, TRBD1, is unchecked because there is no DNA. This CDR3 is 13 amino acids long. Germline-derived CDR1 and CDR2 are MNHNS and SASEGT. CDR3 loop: CATRGGPTYEQYF.

The CDR3: CASSPSLYEQYF. The chain couples TRBV5-1 to TRBJ2-7. Germline values: CDR1 SGHRS, CDR2 YFSETQ. The CDR3 loop spans 12 amino acids. The entire variable domain, with the rest obtained from reference TRBV5-1 and TRBJ2-7, is as follows: KAGVTQTPRYLIKTRGQQVTLSCSPISGHRSVSWYQQTPGQGLQFLFEYFSETQRNKGNFPGRFSGRQFSNSRSEMNVSTLELGDSALYLCASSPSLYEQYFGPGTRLTVT.

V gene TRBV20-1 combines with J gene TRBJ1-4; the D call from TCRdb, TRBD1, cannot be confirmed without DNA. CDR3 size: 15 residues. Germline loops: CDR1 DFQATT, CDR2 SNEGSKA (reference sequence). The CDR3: CSVRSGGWTNEKLFF.

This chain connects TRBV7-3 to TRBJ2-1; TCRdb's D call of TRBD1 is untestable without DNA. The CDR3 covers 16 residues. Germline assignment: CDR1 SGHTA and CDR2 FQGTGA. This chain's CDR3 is CASSPAGTPTYNEQFF.